Sequencing of this T cell receptor beta chain was carried out in a study of response to subunit inactivated influenza vaccine. MiXCR was run by TCRdb on the RT-PCR reads, yielding one entry per CDR3 protein. The sample consists of 650,000 or so distinct CDR3 sequences, about 15% of them appearing once. Trimming took off 0 bases at V and 4 bases at J, with 10 bases between the two ends. The CDR3 is 14 residues long. Germline assignment: CDR1 SGHRS and CDR2 YFSETQ. Study observations and caveats: New T cells are recruited in small numbers by each seasonal influenza vaccination, according to the authors' suggestion.

In this sample, this clonotype turned up many times. Its antigen is undetermined. Sequenced here: PBMCs from blood, sampled 14 to 15 days before vaccination. The receptor's source is a man in his fifties or sixties who received an inactivated influenza vaccine. The rearrangement uses TRBV5-1 and TRBJ1-2, with D unclear. In nucleotides, the CDR3 is TGCGCCAGCAGCTTGGATCCGGGCTCCTATGGCTACACCTTC. Its protein is CASSLDPGSYGYTF. Full variable domain (outside the CDR3, taken from reference TRBV5-1 and TRBJ1-2): KAGVTQTPRYLIKTRGQQVTLSCSPISGHRSVSWYQQTPGQGLQFLFEYFSETQRNKGNFPGRFSGRQFSNSRSEMNVSTLELGDSALYLCASSLDPGSYGYTFGSGTRLTVV.